This T cell receptor beta chain stems from a study of shared clonotypes between healthy human individuals. In the naive CD8 group, cells lacked CD45RO and were positively selected for CCR7, so terminally differentiated effector memory CD45RA+ cells were left out. Using immunoSEQ multiplex PCR, the repertoire was profiled, and TCRdb retains in-frame clones only, with some absent. The repertoire includes about 2 million clones, roughly 94% of them detected once, and about 1.1% sits in the top ten. Sequencing input: naive CD8+ T cells sorted from blood. This receptor was obtained from a man aged 18 to 29 in good health.

Here the CDR3 reads CASSPRASGSRNEQFF. CDR3 bases: TGCGCCAGCAGCCCGAGGGCTAGCGGGAGCAGAAATGAGCAGTTCTTC. The V gene is TRBV4-1, the J gene TRBJ2-1; 10 positions match TRBD2. The CDR3 runs to 16 residues. The germline CDR1 and CDR2 sequences are MGHRA and YSYEKL. V lost 4 bases, J lost 7 bases, and 10 bases stayed unmatched.